Listed here are 10 T cell receptor beta chains from one sample, sequenced in a study of tumor and adjacent non-tumor tissue in lung cancer. Three rounds of nested PCR, following a modified ARM-PCR protocol, produced the TCRbeta library. TCRdb re-analysed the multiplex PCR reads in MiXCR, keeping a single row per CDR3 protein. The sample consists of over 85,000 distinct CDR3 sequences, approximately 87% of them appearing once. This sample's RNA came from whole unsorted tissue. Sequenced: lung tumor tissue. Every receptor here comes from an older man with non-small cell lung cancer.

This clonotype was found many times. This chain connects TRBV6-2 or TRBV6-3 to TRBJ2-2; possibly TRBD1 or TRBD2 for D (6 bases each). The CDR3 runs 14 residues. CDR1 and CDR2 from the germline V gene are MNHEY and SVGEGT. Trimming took off 7 bases at V and 2 bases at J, with 11 bases between the two ends. The CDR3 DNA reads as TGTGCCAGCAAACGGGGGCGAAACACCGGGGAGCTGTTTTTT. Its translation is CASKRGRNTGELFF.

Turning to this clonotype: This may come from a read error, since a much larger clone is one base off. The J gene is TRBJ2-1, the V gene TRBV20-1, with 7 bases identical to TRBD2. Germline CDR1 reads DFQATT; CDR2 reads SNEGSKA (reference sequence). This CDR3 contains 15 residues. The CDR3 region has the DNA TGCAGTACTAGAGAGGGGCGGGGGACCTACAATGAGCAGTTCTTC. It is translated as CSTREGRGTYNEQFF.

The table lists this clonotype with a count of one. An end of the junction differs from the germline gene, which may be a read error. V is TRBV11-2 and J is TRBJ2-3; a possible D gene is TRBD2 (7 bases). Germline V lookup: CDR1 SGHAT, CDR2 FQNNGV. This CDR3 comprises 17 residues. In DNA form, the CDR3 reads TGTGCCAGCAGTCCTAGACTAGTGGGGGGGCATCGAGATACGGAGTATTTT. Amino acids: CASSPRLVGGHRDTEYF.

Points on this clonotype: A read error may be the cause here, since a much bigger clone is one base away. The chain couples TRBV20-1 to TRBJ2-4, with 13 nucleotides matching TRBD2. The germline V gene encodes CDR1 DFQATT and CDR2 SNEGSKA (reference sequence). The V gene end was trimmed by 8 bases and the J gene end by 6 bases; junction bases not matched to a gene: 7. The length of the CDR3 is 14 residues. The CDR3 reads CSTTSGGAGNIQYF. In DNA, the CDR3 is TGCAGTACTACTAGCGGGGGGGCGGGAAACATTCAGTACTTC.

V and J are TRBV12-3 or TRBV12-4 and TRBJ1-6; 12 bases map to TRBD1. There are 16 residues in the CDR3. CDR3 DNA: TGTGTCATCACCTCCGGGACAGGGGGCTACAATTCACCCCTCCACTTT. As protein: CVITSGTGGYNSPLHF.

The V and J genes are TRBV6-5 and TRBJ1-1; D gene unclear. This CDR3 has 19 residues. Germline V gene sequence: CDR1 MNHEY, CDR2 SVGAGI. CDR3 protein: CTNSYHSRVPSSANTEAFF. CDR3 in DNA: TGTACCAACAGTTACCACTCGAGGGTACCCTCTTCCGCGAACACTGAAGCTTTCTTT.

The chain couples TRBV12-3 or TRBV12-4 to TRBJ1-1; TRBD1 matches at 9 bases. CDR3 size: 12 residues. CDR3: CISRTGDTEAFF. CDR3 bases: TGTATCAGCAGGACAGGGGACACTGAAGCTTTCTTT.

Remarks on this clonotype: The germline gene is not matched at one end of the junction; a read error may be the cause. The genes are TRBV7-9 and TRBJ2-3; TRBD2 is a possible D gene (6 bases). CDR3 size: 12 residues. Germline V CDR1 and CDR2: SEHNR, FQNEAQ (reference sequence). The CDR3 region has the DNA TGTGCCAGCTCGGGGGATGCAGAAACGCAGTATTTC. Its protein product is CASSGDAETQYF.

Worth noting for this clonotype: A read error may account for a junction end that differs from germline. The V and J genes are TRBV12-3 or TRBV12-4 and TRBJ2-1; 8 bases agree with TRBD2. The CDR3 sequence is 19 residues long. The CDR3 DNA sequence: TGTGCCAGCAGAAAAACTATCGGGGGGGCCATTAGCTCCTACAATGAGCAGATCTTC. This gives the protein CASRKTIGGAISSYNEQIF.

As to this clonotype: A read error may produce the germline difference seen at one junction end. This chain joins TRBV29-1 and TRBJ2-7, with TRBD2 as a possible D gene (6 bases). The germline CDR1 and CDR2 sequences are SQVTM and ANQGSEA. The CDR3 is made up of 14 amino acids. The CDR3 is CSIERAGPTYEQYF. The CDR3 region has the DNA TGTAGTATTGAAAGGGCGGGACCGACCTACGAGCAGTACTTC.